The 24 T cell receptor beta chains below all came from one sample that was sequenced in a study of cytomegalovirus exposure and HLA in healthy donors. In the PCR, 60 Vbeta and 13 Jbeta primers were used. Sequencing used immunoSEQ multiplex PCR; TCRdb keeps in-frame clones, though not all of them. The sample holds 150,000 to 200,000 clones; roughly 80% are singletons and the top ten take more than 1.5%. Sequences were obtained from PBMCs. These receptors came from a young man in good health and CMV-seronegative.

The J gene is TRBJ1-2, the V gene TRBV6-4; perhaps TRBD1 as D (5 bases). V dropped 2 bases and J dropped 4 bases, with 5 bases sitting between them. The CDR3 sequence is 12 residues long. The germline CDR1 and CDR2 sequences are MRHNA and SNTAGT. In DNA, the CDR3 is TGTGCCAGCAGTGACAGGGGCTATGGCTACACCTTC. Translated, it gives CASSDRGYGYTF.

The chain is built from TRBV19 and TRBJ2-2; 8 bases are a match to TRBD1. J was trimmed by 3 bases and V by 3 bases; bases with no gene match: 9. The germline CDR1 and CDR2 sequences are LNHDA and SQIVND (reference sequence). This CDR3 region has 17 residues. The CDR3 region has the DNA TGTGCCAGTAGTATTAACCCGGGACAGGTTGACACCGGGGAGCTGTTTTTT. Amino acid sequence: CASSINPGQVDTGELFF.

Comment on this clone: The junction shows a germline mismatch at one end, possibly a read error. The chain links TRBV28 to TRBJ1-2; no reliable D call. This CDR3 has 8 amino acids. CDR1 MDHEN and CDR2 SYDVKM come from the germline V gene. In DNA, the CDR3 is TGTGCCAGCAGTTTTCTTTTCTTC. It specifies CASSFLFF.

The chain has TRBV9 and TRBJ2-7; TRBD1 matches 10 bases. Germline values: CDR1 SGDLS, CDR2 YYNGEE. The CDR3 sequence is 15 residues long. Unmatched junction bases numbered 7, after V lost 4 bases and J lost 3 bases. The chain's CDR3 is CASSNPGTGDYEQYF. The CDR3 nucleotides read TGTGCCAGCAGCAACCCCGGGACAGGGGACTACGAGCAGTACTTC. Combining the CDR3 with reference TRBV9 and TRBJ2-7 gives the whole variable domain DSGVTQTPKHLITATGQRVTLRCSPRSGDLSVYWYQQSLDQGLQFLIQYYNGEERAKGNILERFSAQQFPDLHSELNLSSLELGDSALYFCASSNPGTGDYEQYFGPGTRLTVT.

J is TRBJ1-1 and V is TRBV9, with 11 positions matching TRBD1. Trimming took 3 bases from V and 6 from J; bases not matched to a gene: 7. CDR1 is SGDLS, CDR2 YYNGEE, per germline. The CDR3 totals 15 residues. The CDR3 protein is CASSATGTGGPEAFF. The CDR3 bases are TGTGCCAGCAGCGCTACCGGGACAGGGGGTCCTGAAGCTTTCTTT.

Concerning this clone: The same CDR3 is also encoded by other DNA sequences in this sample. Written as DNA, the CDR3 is TGTGCCAGCAGCTTAGGGCGGGGGAGCTCCTACGAGCAGTACTTC. It translates to CASSLGRGSSYEQYF. J is TRBJ2-7 and V is TRBV11-3; 7 nucleotides line up with TRBD2. Germline V lookup: CDR1 SGHNT, CDR2 YENEEA. V trimming: 1 base; J trimming: 0 bases; junction bases outside the gene matches: 3. This CDR3 contains 15 residues.

The chain uses TRBV20-1 and TRBJ1-2, with D unclear. The CDR3 runs to 11 residues. CDR1 and CDR2 (germline): DFQATT, SNEGSKA (reference sequence). Trimming took 4 bases from V and 2 from J, leaving 5 bases between them. DNA of the CDR3: TGCAGTGCTACAGGAAACTATGGCTACACCTTC. This gives the protein CSATGNYGYTF.

The V and J genes are TRBV5-1 and TRBJ2-1; possible D gene TRBD2, 5 bases. The germline V gene encodes CDR1 SGHRS and CDR2 YFSETQ. This CDR3 comprises 14 residues. V shed 0 bases and J shed 5 bases, with 9 bases lying between them. The CDR3 sequence is CASSLGGPNNEQFF. The CDR3 DNA reads TGCGCCAGCAGCTTGGGCGGGCCGAACAATGAGCAGTTCTTC.

This chain connects TRBV19 to TRBJ2-2; D perhaps matches TRBD1 (5 bases). Germline lookup yields CDR1 LNHDA and CDR2 SQIVND (reference sequence). The CDR3 length is 14 residues. Trimming left V 8 bases short and J 6 bases short, with 16 bases between. Written as DNA, the CDR3 is TGTGCCAGTTCAGGAGACACAGGTCCCGGGGAGCTGTTTTTT. It encodes CASSGDTGPGELFF.

V and J are TRBV30 and TRBJ1-6, with D unresolved. CDR1 GTSNPN and CDR2 SVGIG come from the germline V gene (reference sequence). Deletions cut 0 bases from V and 14 bases from J, with 11 bases between. This CDR3 has 12 amino acids. CDR3 sequence: CAWSVLSFTLHF. The CDR3 coding sequence is TGTGCCTGGAGTGTACTGTCCTTCACCCTCCACTTT.

This clone occurred a few times. The V and J genes are TRBV4-2 and TRBJ2-1, with 9 bases matching TRBD2. CDR1 LGHNA and CDR2 YNFKEQ come from the germline V gene. V lost 0 bases and J lost 8; bases outside the gene matches: 11. The CDR3 extends over 17 amino acids. CDR3 protein: CASSQDQLAGRGDEQFF. For the CDR3, the DNA is TGTGCCAGCAGCCAAGATCAACTAGCGGGCCGCGGGGATGAGCAGTTCTTC.

The rearrangement uses TRBV6-5 and TRBJ2-5; TRBD2 agrees at 9 bases. This CDR3 is built from 15 residues. The germline V gene encodes CDR1 MNHEY and CDR2 SVGAGI. V shed 4 bases and J 5 bases; nucleotides not matched to a gene: 8. CDR3 DNA: TGTGCCAGCAGTTCTGCGGGGGGGCATGGGGAGACCCAGTACTTC. Translating it yields CASSSAGGHGETQYF.

This sequence joins TRBV6-5 and TRBJ2-7, with D possibly matching TRBD1 (6 bases). This CDR3 region has 16 residues. The V gene lost 0 bases and the J gene lost 5 bases, with 17 bases spanning the gap. Germline CDR1 and CDR2: MNHEY and SVGAGI. CDR3 coding DNA: TGTGCCAGCAGTTACTCTGCAGGGGAAGTCGTCAACGAGCAGTACTTC. Translated, it gives CASSYSAGEVVNEQYF.

The chain employs TRBV6-5 and TRBJ2-7; D is unclear. Looked up from germline, CDR1 is MNHEY and CDR2 is SVGAGI. V was pared by 0 bases and J by 4 bases, with 10 bases between. The CDR3 runs to 14 residues. The CDR3 region is CASSYSLEMYEQYF. The CDR3 region has the DNA TGTGCCAGCAGTTACTCCTTAGAGATGTACGAGCAGTACTTC.

As concerns this clone: Other DNA sequences of this sample code for an identical CDR3. V usage is TRBV5-1 and J usage is TRBJ2-6; D perhaps matches TRBD2 (6 bases). The V gene's germline CDR1 is SGHRS and CDR2 YFSETQ. This CDR3 has 15 residues. V lost 1 base and J lost 4, with 9 bases in between. This CDR3 is CASSLRGSGANVLTF. DNA for the CDR3: TGCGCCAGCAGCTTGCGGGGGTCGGGGGCCAACGTCCTGACTTTC.

The chain recombines TRBV11-3 with TRBJ2-5; D is uncertain. The length of the CDR3 is 13 residues. CDR1 is SGHNT, CDR2 YENEEA, per germline. Trimming left V 3 bases short and J 1 base short, with 6 bases between. The CDR3 is CASSLGSQETQYF. In nucleotides, the CDR3 is TGTGCCAGCAGCTTGGGCAGCCAAGAGACCCAGTACTTC.

The chain combines TRBV20-1 with TRBJ1-2, with D perhaps TRBD1 (5 bases). This CDR3 has 11 residues. Trimming removed 0 bases at V and 8 bases at J, with 7 bases between. Per germline, CDR1 DFQATT and CDR2 SNEGSKA (reference sequence). The CDR3 sequence is CSARDWGGYTF. In DNA, the CDR3 is TGCAGTGCTAGAGACTGGGGCGGCTACACCTTC.

The chain employs TRBV28 and TRBJ1-6; unclear D gene. Looked up from germline, CDR1 is MDHEN and CDR2 is SYDVKM. With 2 bases removed from V and 14 bases from J, the gap between germline ends came to 10 bases. The CDR3 totals 12 residues. CDR3: CASSLQAASLHF. The CDR3 DNA is TGTGCCAGCAGTTTACAAGCAGCGTCCCTCCACTTT. The full variable domain, completed using reference TRBV28 and TRBJ1-6, is DVKVTQSSRYLVKRTGEKVFLECVQDMDHENMFWYRQDPGLGLRLIYFSYDVKMKEKGDIPEGYSVSREKKERFSLILESASTNQTSMYLCASSLQAASLHFGNGTRLTVT.

This clone was picked up a small number of times. V usage is TRBV11-2 and J usage is TRBJ1-1; possible D gene TRBD1, 6 bases. In germline, CDR1 is SGHAT, CDR2 FQNNGV. This CDR3 comprises 15 residues. Trimming pared 3 bases from V and 2 bases from J, leaving 13 bases between. CDR3 bases: TGTGCCAGCAGCTTTCGCCGGGACACTAACACTGAAGCTTTCTTT. This translates into CASSFRRDTNTEAFF.

The chain uses TRBV11-2 and TRBJ1-1; D uncertain. Germline CDR1 and CDR2: SGHAT and FQNNGV. CDR3 length equals 15 residues. Trimming removed 2 bases from V and 0 bases from J, with 10 bases in between. The CDR3 loop reads CASSLFPDMNTEAFF. CDR3 sequence (DNA): TGTGCCAGCAGCTTATTCCCAGACATGAACACTGAAGCTTTCTTT. The full variable domain, completed using reference TRBV11-2 and TRBJ1-1, is EAGVAQSPRYKIIEKRQSVAFWCNPISGHATLYWYQQILGQGPKLLIQFQNNGVVDDSQLPKDRFSAERLKGVDSTLKIQPAKLEDSAVYLCASSLFPDMNTEAFFGQGTRLTVV.

The chain combines TRBV18 with TRBJ2-7; D unclear. The germline gives CDR1 KGHSH, CDR2 LQKENI. Trimming shortened V by 3 bases and J by 7 bases, and 16 bases separated the two germline ends. CDR3 length: 14 residues. The chain's CDR3 is CASSPGASLGEQYF. The CDR3 bases are TGTGCCAGCTCACCCGGAGCAAGCCTTGGGGAGCAGTACTTC.

V is TRBV27 and J is TRBJ1-2; a weak D match, TRBD1 (6 bases). Between the trimmed V and J ends, which lost 5 bases and 4 bases, there was a span of 14 bases. The CDR3 spans 14 residues. The germline V gene has CDR1 MNHEY and CDR2 SMNVEV (reference sequence). The CDR3 sequence is CASSPRTAGYGYTF. DNA for the CDR3: TGTGCCAGCAGTCCTCGGACAGCCGGCTATGGCTACACCTTC.

This clone was seen only a few times. The chain has TRBV23-1 and TRBJ2-3; 7 nucleotides align to TRBD2. TRBV23-1 counts as an open reading frame of uncertain function. The CDR3 loop spans 16 amino acids. J lost 2 bases, V lost 0 bases, and 5 bases had no gene match. For the CDR3, the DNA is TGCGCCAGCAGTCAATCTTCTAGCGGCCCCACAGATACGCAGTATTTT. Protein: CASSQSSSGPTDTQYF.

This chain uses TRBV28 with TRBJ2-7; D is possibly TRBD1 (6 bases). V was shortened by 7 bases and J by 2 bases, with 6 bases between the two germline ends. The V gene's germline CDR1 is MDHEN and CDR2 SYDVKM. This CDR3 contains 11 residues. CDR3 DNA: TGTGCCAGCAAGGGGGCCTACGAGCAGTACTTC. It codes for CASKGAYEQYF.